This T cell receptor beta chain was found in a study of cytomegalovirus exposure and HLA in healthy donors. Study conclusions and caveats: Association with HLA alleles at 0.05 false discovery rate was found for around 15,000 TCR beta sequences in a later analysis. Clonal expansion, a later analysis showed, was greater in HLA-associated TCR beta chains than in equally common others.

About this clone: Its antigen is not identified.

It was with 60 Vbeta and 13 Jbeta primers that the PCR ran. Produced via immunoSEQ multiplex PCR; TCRdb's table is partial and in-frame only. The table records around 140,000 clones, 70% to 80% of them present only once. V dropped 5 bases and J dropped 0 bases, with 11 bases sitting between them. This CDR3 is 15 amino acids long. Germline V gives CDR1 KGHSH, CDR2 LQKENI. The source material was PBMCs. This receptor was identified in a female donor in good health and CMV-seropositive. The rearrangement joins TRBV18 to TRBJ1-3; possibly TRBD1 for D (6 bases). For the CDR3, the DNA is TGTGCCAGCTCAAGACAGGCCAGCTCTGGAAACACCATATATTTT. It specifies CASSRQASSGNTIYF.